This T cell receptor (beta chain) was identified in a study of T cells in Graves' hyperthyroidism and ophthalmopathy. RNA transcripts gave rise to amplified TCR beta CDR3 regions. The study used the HTBI primer set for a first-round RT-PCR of the TCR CDR3. TCRdb re-analysed the multiplex PCR reads in MiXCR, keeping a single row per CDR3 protein. The sample lists fewer than 400,000 distinct CDR3 sequences, about 14% occurring once. The specimen sequenced was blood. This TCR derives from a man in his fifties with Graves' ophthalmopathy.

CDR3 in amino acids: CASSVGLAANTGELFF. CDR3 nucleotide sequence: TGCGCCAGCAGCGTGGGACTAGCGGCTAACACCGGGGAGCTGTTTTTT. The J gene is TRBJ2-2, the V gene TRBV5-1, with 11 bases identical to TRBD2. CDR1 and CDR2 (germline): SGHRS, YFSETQ. With 4 bases clipped from V and 2 bases from J, the junction kept 4 bases outside the gene matches. The CDR3 covers 16 residues.